Sequencing of this TCR beta chain was carried out in a study of shared clonotypes between healthy human individuals. Overall study results and limits: Only blood was sampled, and tissue TCR repertoires likely differ from blood ones.

There were no recent acute infections or vaccinations among the donors, who were healthy HIV-negative adults. In unsorted samples, genomic DNA was obtained using around 100 million PBMCs. Between the trimmed V and J ends, which lost 8 bases and 4 bases, there was a span of 22 bases. The CDR3 loop spans 15 amino acids. Germline V gene lookup returns CDR1 SQVTM and CDR2 ANQGSEA. Genomic DNA per cell subset filled all wells of several immunoSEQ plates. Profiling relied on immunoSEQ multiplex PCR, and the TCRdb table lists in-frame clones only, not all of them. In the table there are about 460,000 clones, roughly 80% of which are singletons. On this clone itself: Its antigen is unidentified. This is likely an artifact of a read error, given a far larger clone one base away.

The TCR originated in a woman in her thirties or forties in good health. Some clones in this sample may be carry-over from other donors' samples. The V and J genes are TRBV29-1 and TRBJ2-3; D may be TRBD1 (6 bases). Sequencing used PBMCs. CDR3 loop: CSTSGAVTMADTQYF. CDR3 in DNA: TGCAGCACGTCAGGGGCGGTGACGATGGCAGATACGCAGTATTTT.